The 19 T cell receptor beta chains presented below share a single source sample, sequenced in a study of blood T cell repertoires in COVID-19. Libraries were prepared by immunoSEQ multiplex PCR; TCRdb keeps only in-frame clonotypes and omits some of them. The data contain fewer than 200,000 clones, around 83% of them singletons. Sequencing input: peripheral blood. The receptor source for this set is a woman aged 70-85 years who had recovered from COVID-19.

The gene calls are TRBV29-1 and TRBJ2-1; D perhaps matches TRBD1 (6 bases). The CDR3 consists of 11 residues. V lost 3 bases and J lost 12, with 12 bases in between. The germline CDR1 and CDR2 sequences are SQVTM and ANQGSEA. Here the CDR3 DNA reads TGCAGCGTTGAGGGGGCTAGTGGGCAGTTCTTC. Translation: CSVEGASGQFF.

The CDR3 DNA reads TGCGCCAGCAGCCAAGTAGGCGGGATGGTGCAGTTCTTC. Translating gives CASSQVGGMVQFF. The chain carries TRBV4-3 and TRBJ2-1, with D possibly matching TRBD2 (6 bases). V was pared by 1 base and J by 12 bases, with 13 bases between. From germline, CDR1 is LGHNA and CDR2 YSLEER. This CDR3 comprises 13 residues.

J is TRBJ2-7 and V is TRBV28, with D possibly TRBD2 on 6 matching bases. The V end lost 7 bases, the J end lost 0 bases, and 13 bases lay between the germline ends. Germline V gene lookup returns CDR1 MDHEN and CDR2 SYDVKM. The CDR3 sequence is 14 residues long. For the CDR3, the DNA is TGTGCCAGCACTCGGTCGGGGGACTCCTACGAGCAGTACTTC. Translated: CASTRSGDSYEQYF.

The CDR3 here is CASSQDYGLAGLTDTQYF. CDR3 coding DNA: TGTGCCAGCAGCCAAGATTACGGCCTAGCGGGGCTCACAGATACGCAGTATTTT. The chain links TRBV3-1 (or the pseudogene TRBV3-2) to TRBJ2-3, with TRBD2 identical over 9 bases. CDR1 and CDR2 from the germline V gene are LGHDT and YNNKEL (reference sequence). This CDR3 is built from 18 residues. Germline trimming cut 0 bases from V and 2 bases from J; bases unmatched to any gene: 9.

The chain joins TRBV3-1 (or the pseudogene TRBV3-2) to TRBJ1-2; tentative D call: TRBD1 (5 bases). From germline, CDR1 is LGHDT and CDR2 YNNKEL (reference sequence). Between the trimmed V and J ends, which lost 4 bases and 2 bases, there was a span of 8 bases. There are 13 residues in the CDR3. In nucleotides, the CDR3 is TGTGCCAGCAGCCCACAGGAAAACTATGGCTACACCTTC. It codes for CASSPQENYGYTF.

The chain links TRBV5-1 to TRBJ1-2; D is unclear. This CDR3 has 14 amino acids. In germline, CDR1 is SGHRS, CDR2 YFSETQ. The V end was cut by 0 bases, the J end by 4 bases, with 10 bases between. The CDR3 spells CASSLAGVGYGYTF. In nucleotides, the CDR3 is TGCGCCAGCAGCTTGGCCGGGGTTGGCTATGGCTACACCTTC.

The CDR3 DNA follows: TGTGCCAGCAACTCTGGGGGCAGGGGTAACTATGGCTACACCTTC. This encodes CASNSGGRGNYGYTF. The J gene is TRBJ1-2, the V gene TRBV19, with D perhaps matching TRBD1 (6 bases). Trimming removed 9 bases at V and 1 base at J, with 18 bases between. The germline CDR1 and CDR2 sequences are LNHDA and SQIVND (reference sequence). The CDR3 is made up of 15 amino acids.

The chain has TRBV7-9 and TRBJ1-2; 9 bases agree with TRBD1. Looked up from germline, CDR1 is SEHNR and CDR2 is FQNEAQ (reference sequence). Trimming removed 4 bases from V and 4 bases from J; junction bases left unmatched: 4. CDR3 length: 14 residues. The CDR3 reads CASSSDRGSYGYTF. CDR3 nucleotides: TGTGCCAGCAGCTCCGACAGGGGGAGCTATGGCTACACCTTC. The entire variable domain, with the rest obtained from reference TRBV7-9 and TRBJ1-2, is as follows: DTGVSQNPRHKITKRGQNVTFRCDPISEHNRLYWYRQTLGQGPEFLTYFQNEAQLEKSRLLSDRFSAERPKGSFSTLEIQRTEQGDSAMYLCASSSDRGSYGYTFGSGTRLTVV.

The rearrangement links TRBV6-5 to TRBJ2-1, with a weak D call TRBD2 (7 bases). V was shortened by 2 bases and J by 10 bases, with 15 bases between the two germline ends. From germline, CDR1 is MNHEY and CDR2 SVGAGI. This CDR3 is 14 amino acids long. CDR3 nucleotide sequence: TGTGCCAGCAGTTACCCGGGGGGCAAACGGGAGCAGTTCTTC. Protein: CASSYPGGKREQFF.

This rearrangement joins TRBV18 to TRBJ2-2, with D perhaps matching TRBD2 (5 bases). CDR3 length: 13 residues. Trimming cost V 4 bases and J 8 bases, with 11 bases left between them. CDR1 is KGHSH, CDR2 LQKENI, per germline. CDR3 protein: CASSLNRGGELFF. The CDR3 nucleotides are TGTGCCAGCTCACTGAACCGGGGAGGGGAGCTGTTTTTT.

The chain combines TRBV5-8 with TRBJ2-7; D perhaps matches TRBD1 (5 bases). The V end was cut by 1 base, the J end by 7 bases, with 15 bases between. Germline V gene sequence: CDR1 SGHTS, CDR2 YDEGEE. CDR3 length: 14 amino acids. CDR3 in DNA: TGTGCCAGCAGCTTGTGGGGCGGCAGACCGGAGCAGTACTTC. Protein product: CASSLWGGRPEQYF. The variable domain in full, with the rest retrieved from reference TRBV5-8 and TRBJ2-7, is EAGVTQSPTHLIKTRGQQATLRCSPISGHTSVYWYQQALGLGLQFLLWYDEGEERNRGNFPPRFSGRQFPNYSSELNVNALELEDSALYLCASSLWGGRPEQYFGPGTRLTVT.

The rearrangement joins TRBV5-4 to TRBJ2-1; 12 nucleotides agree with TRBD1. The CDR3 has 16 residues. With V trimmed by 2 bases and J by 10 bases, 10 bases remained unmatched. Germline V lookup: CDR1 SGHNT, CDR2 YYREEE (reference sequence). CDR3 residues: CASSFPGTGGAGEQFF. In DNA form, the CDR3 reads TGTGCCAGCAGCTTTCCCGGGACAGGGGGCGCGGGGGAGCAGTTCTTC.

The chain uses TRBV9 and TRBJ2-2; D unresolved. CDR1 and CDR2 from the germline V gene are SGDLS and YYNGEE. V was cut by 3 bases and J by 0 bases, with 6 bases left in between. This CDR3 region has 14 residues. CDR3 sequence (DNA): TGTGCCAGCAGCGGAGGCCCGAACACCGGGGAGCTGTTTTTT. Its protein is CASSGGPNTGELFF.

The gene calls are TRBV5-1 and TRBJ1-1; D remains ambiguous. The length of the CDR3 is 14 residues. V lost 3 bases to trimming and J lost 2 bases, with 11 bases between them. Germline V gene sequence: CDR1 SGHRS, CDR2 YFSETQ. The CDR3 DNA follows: TGCGCCAGCAGCTCCTACAGCCCTAACACTGAAGCTTTCTTT. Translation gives CASSSYSPNTEAFF. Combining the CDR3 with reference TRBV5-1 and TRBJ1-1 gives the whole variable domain KAGVTQTPRYLIKTRGQQVTLSCSPISGHRSVSWYQQTPGQGLQFLFEYFSETQRNKGNFPGRFSGRQFSNSRSEMNVSTLELGDSALYLCASSSYSPNTEAFFGQGTRLTVV.

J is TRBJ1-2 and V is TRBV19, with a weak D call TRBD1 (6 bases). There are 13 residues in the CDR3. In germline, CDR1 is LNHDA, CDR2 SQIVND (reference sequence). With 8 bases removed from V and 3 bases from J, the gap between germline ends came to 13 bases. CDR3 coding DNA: TGTGCCAGTCGCACAGGGAACGACTATGGCTACACCTTC. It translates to CASRTGNDYGYTF. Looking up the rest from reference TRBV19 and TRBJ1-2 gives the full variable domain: DGGITQSPKYLFRKEGQNVTLSCEQNLNHDAMYWYRQDPGQGLRLIYYSQIVNDFQKGDIAEGYSVSREKKESFPLTVTSAQKNPTAFYLCASRTGNDYGYTFGSGTRLTVV.

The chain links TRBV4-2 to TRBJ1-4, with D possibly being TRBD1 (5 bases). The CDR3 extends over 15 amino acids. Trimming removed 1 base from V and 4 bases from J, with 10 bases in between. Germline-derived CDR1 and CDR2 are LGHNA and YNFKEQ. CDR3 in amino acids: CASSQGGVHNEKLFF. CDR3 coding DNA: TGTGCCAGCAGCCAAGGGGGGGTCCATAATGAAAAACTGTTTTTT.

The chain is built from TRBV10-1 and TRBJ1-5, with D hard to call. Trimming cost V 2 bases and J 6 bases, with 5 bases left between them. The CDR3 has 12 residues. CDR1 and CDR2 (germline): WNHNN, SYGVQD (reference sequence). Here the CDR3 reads CASSEGSQPQHF. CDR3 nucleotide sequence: TGCGCCAGCAGTGAGGGGAGTCAGCCCCAGCATTTT.

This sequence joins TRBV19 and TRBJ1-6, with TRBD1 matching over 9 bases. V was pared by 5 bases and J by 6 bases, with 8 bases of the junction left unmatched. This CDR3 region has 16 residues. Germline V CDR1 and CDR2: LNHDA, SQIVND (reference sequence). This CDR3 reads CASSLRDRVGNSPLHF. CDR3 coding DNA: TGTGCCAGTAGTCTCCGGGACAGGGTGGGTAATTCACCCCTCCACTTT.

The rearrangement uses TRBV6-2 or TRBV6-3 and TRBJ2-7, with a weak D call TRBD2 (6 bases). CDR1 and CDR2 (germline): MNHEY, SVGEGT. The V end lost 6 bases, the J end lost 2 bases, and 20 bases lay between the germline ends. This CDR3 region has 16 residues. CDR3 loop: CASSGDGGLLPYEQYF. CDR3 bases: TGTGCCAGCAGCGGCGACGGAGGGCTCCTACCCTACGAGCAGTACTTC.